One and the same sample provided the 18 T cell receptor beta chains below, sequenced in a study of CD8 T cells in Susac syndrome. RNA totalling about 0.45 to 1 ug underwent reverse transcription with random hexamers. TCRdb redid the calling of the immunoSEQ multiplex PCR reads with MiXCR, one entry per CDR3 protein. This sample has more than 250,000 distinct CDR3 sequences, with 90% to 95% found just once. The sample consisted of CD4+ T cells from PBMCs. The receptors originated from a human donor with multiple sclerosis.

This chain joins TRBV9 and TRBJ1-3; 11 bases are shared with TRBD1. The CDR3 spans 20 residues. The trim removed 3 bases at V and 1 base at J, leaving 15 bases unmatched. The V gene's germline CDR1 is SGDLS and CDR2 YYNGEE. Here the CDR3 DNA reads TGTGCCAGCAGCGGGGCGATACTGGGGACAGGGGGTCGTTCTGGAAACACCATATATTTT. Translating gives CASSGAILGTGGRSGNTIYF.

About this clonotype: One end of the junction is discordant with germline, which a read error may explain. The rearrangement links TRBV20-1 to TRBJ2-7; 11 positions match TRBD2. The CDR3 spans 15 residues. The germline V gene has CDR1 DFQATT and CDR2 SNEGSKA (reference sequence). The CDR3 reads CSASSGTSGTYGQYF. The DNA for the CDR3 is TGCAGTGCTAGTAGCGGGACTAGCGGAACCTACGGGCAGTACTTC.

The genes are TRBV12-2 and TRBJ2-3; the listed D gene, TRBD2, was not tested against the DNA. TRBV12-2 counts as a pseudogene. The CDR3 is made up of 16 amino acids. For the CDR3, the DNA is TGTGCAAGTCGCTCCCCGGGACTAGTAGACGCAGATACGCAGTATTTT. Its translation: CASRSPGLVDADTQYF.

The chain uses TRBV10-2 and TRBJ2-7, with 7 bases lining up with TRBD1. CDR3 length: 15 residues. V trimming: 4 bases; J trimming: 3 bases; junction bases outside the gene matches: 9. The V gene's germline CDR1 is WSHSY and CDR2 SAAADI. This chain's CDR3 is CASSAPTGSRYEQYF. CDR3 coding DNA: TGCGCCAGCAGTGCCCCGACAGGGAGTCGCTACGAGCAGTACTTC.

V gene TRBV11-2 combines with J gene TRBJ1-1, with 7 bases identical to TRBD1. V trimming: 3 bases; J trimming: 2 bases; junction bases outside the gene matches: 3. From germline, CDR1 is SGHAT and CDR2 FQNNGV. This CDR3 comprises 14 residues. The CDR3 sequence: CASSFTGANTEAFF. The DNA of the CDR3 is TGTGCCAGCAGCTTTACAGGGGCCAACACTGAAGCTTTCTTT. The full variable domain, in which reference TRBV11-2 and TRBJ1-1 provide the parts outside the CDR3, is EAGVAQSPRYKIIEKRQSVAFWCNPISGHATLYWYQQILGQGPKLLIQFQNNGVVDDSQLPKDRFSAERLKGVDSTLKIQPAKLEDSAVYLCASSFTGANTEAFFGQGTRLTVV.

The rearrangement links TRBV6-2 or TRBV6-3 to TRBJ1-2, with 7 bases matching TRBD1. Germline trimming cut 6 bases from V and 4 bases from J; bases unmatched to any gene: 8. This CDR3 region has 14 residues. Per the germline V gene, CDR1 is MNHEY and CDR2 is SVGEGT. This CDR3 is CASSLPGQFYGYTF. The DNA for the CDR3 is TGTGCCAGCAGCCTCCCGGGACAGTTCTATGGCTACACCTTC.

There are a few counts of this clonotype. V is TRBV27 and J is TRBJ1-5; no firm D call. V lost 2 bases, J lost 1 base, and 3 bases lay in between. The germline V gene encodes CDR1 MNHEY and CDR2 SMNVEV (reference sequence). The CDR3 has 13 amino acids. The CDR3, as DNA: TGTGCCAGCAGTTTACTAAGCAATCAGCCCCAGCATTTT. It yields the protein CASSLLSNQPQHF.

The CDR3 loop reads CATSRGKGGTTEAFF. The CDR3 nucleotides are TGTGCCACCAGCAGAGGGAAAGGGGGCACCACTGAAGCTTTCTTT. V and J are TRBV15 and TRBJ1-1; 7 bases line up with TRBD1. The CDR3 is 15 amino acids. The germline CDR1 and CDR2 sequences are LNHNV and YYDKDF (reference sequence). J gave up 4 bases and V 1 base, and 6 bases lay outside the gene matches.

V and J are TRBV9 and TRBJ1-1; perhaps TRBD1 as D (6 bases). Germline CDR1 SGDLS, CDR2 YYNGEE. This CDR3 has 17 residues. V gave up 0 bases and J gave up 8 bases, with 23 bases separating them. The CDR3 DNA is TGTGCCAGCAGCGTAGGGCATCTGGGCAGGACAGTAGAGGAAGCTTTCTTT. Translation: CASSVGHLGRTVEEAFF.

In its sample, this clonotype was seen once. V and J are TRBV29-1 and TRBJ2-6; no definite D call. The V gene lost 6 bases and the J gene lost 0 bases, with 6 bases spanning the gap. The CDR3 is 13 residues long. Germline-derived CDR1 and CDR2 are SQVTM and ANQGSEA. CDR3 coding DNA: TGCAGCGTATGGATCTCTGGGGCCAACGTCCTGACTTTC. It specifies CSVWISGANVLTF.

CDR3 DNA: TGTGCCAGCAGCTTAGGAGGTACAGGGTTGAACACTGAAGCTTTCTTT. Translated: CASSLGGTGLNTEAFF. This chain uses TRBV7-8 with TRBJ1-1; possibly TRBD1 for D (6 bases). The CDR3 is made up of 16 amino acids. Germline values: CDR1 SGHVS, CDR2 FQNEAQ. With 1 base removed from V and 0 bases from J, the gap between germline ends came to 12 bases.

The chain combines TRBV4-1 with TRBJ2-1; either TRBD1 or TRBD2 may supply D (5 bases each). CDR1 MGHRA and CDR2 YSYEKL come from the germline V gene. This CDR3 spans 16 amino acids. Trimming cost V 1 base and J 6 bases, with 16 bases left between them. The CDR3 reads CASSQAGAWFSNEQFF. CDR3 DNA: TGCGCCAGCAGCCAAGCCGGGGCATGGTTCAGCAATGAGCAGTTCTTC.

This clonotype was counted a few times. This chain's CDR3 is CSARILAGGTDTQYF. CDR3 coding DNA: TGCAGTGCTAGAATACTAGCGGGGGGTACAGATACGCAGTATTTT. The V call is TRBV20-1, the J call TRBJ2-3; TRBD2 matches at 12 bases. The CDR3 sequence is 15 residues long. The junction had 3 bases not matched to a gene; V was cut back by 2 bases and J by 3 bases. Germline CDR1 DFQATT, CDR2 SNEGSKA (reference sequence).

The chain employs TRBV12-3 or TRBV12-4 and TRBJ1-1; 8 positions agree with TRBD1. J lost 5 bases, V lost 4 bases, and 6 bases had no gene match. The CDR3 has 14 amino acids. CDR3 sequence: CASSSGTGRTEAFF. The CDR3 DNA sequence: TGTGCCAGCAGTTCCGGGACAGGAAGGACTGAAGCTTTCTTT.

The chain is built from TRBV10-2 and TRBJ2-7, with a weak D call TRBD1 (6 bases). Trimming shortened V by 2 bases and J by 0 bases, and 14 bases separated the two germline ends. Germline values: CDR1 WSHSY, CDR2 SAAADI. CDR3 length equals 16 residues. Written as DNA, the CDR3 is TGCGCCAGCAGTGAGAGGGTCTTGGACAGCTCCTACGAGCAGTACTTC. Its protein product is CASSERVLDSSYEQYF.

This chain links TRBV4-1 with TRBJ1-1, with D possibly being TRBD1 (6 bases). Germline values: CDR1 MGHRA, CDR2 YSYEKL. The CDR3 totals 16 residues. Between the trimmed V and J ends, which lost 0 bases and 0 bases, there was a span of 11 bases. This chain's CDR3 is CASSQEAGQLNTEAFF. The CDR3, as DNA: TGCGCCAGCAGCCAAGAAGCCGGACAGTTGAACACTGAAGCTTTCTTT.

The chain carries TRBV2 and TRBJ2-7; tentatively, D is TRBD2 (6 bases). Germline CDR1 and CDR2: SNHLY and FYNNEI. This CDR3 contains 14 residues. Trimming took 2 bases from V and 4 from J, leaving 12 bases between them. The CDR3 DNA follows: TGTGCCAGCAGTGAACGGGGGAAGATGTACGAGCAGTACTTC. This translates into CASSERGKMYEQYF. Full variable domain (missing parts from reference TRBV2 and TRBJ2-7): EPEVTQTPSHQVTQMGQEVILRCVPISNHLYFYWYRQILGQKVEFLVSFYNNEISEKSEIFDDQFSVERPDGSNFTLKIRSTKLEDSAMYFCASSERGKMYEQYFGPGTRLTVT.

The chain uses TRBV27 and TRBJ1-2, with D uncertain. This CDR3 contains 15 residues. Germline-derived CDR1 and CDR2 are MNHEY and SMNVEV (reference sequence). The V gene lost 6 bases and the J gene lost 1 base, with 15 bases spanning the gap. CDR3 protein: CASSPGPDFNYGYTF. The CDR3 region has the DNA TGTGCCAGCAGCCCAGGACCGGATTTTAACTATGGCTACACCTTC.